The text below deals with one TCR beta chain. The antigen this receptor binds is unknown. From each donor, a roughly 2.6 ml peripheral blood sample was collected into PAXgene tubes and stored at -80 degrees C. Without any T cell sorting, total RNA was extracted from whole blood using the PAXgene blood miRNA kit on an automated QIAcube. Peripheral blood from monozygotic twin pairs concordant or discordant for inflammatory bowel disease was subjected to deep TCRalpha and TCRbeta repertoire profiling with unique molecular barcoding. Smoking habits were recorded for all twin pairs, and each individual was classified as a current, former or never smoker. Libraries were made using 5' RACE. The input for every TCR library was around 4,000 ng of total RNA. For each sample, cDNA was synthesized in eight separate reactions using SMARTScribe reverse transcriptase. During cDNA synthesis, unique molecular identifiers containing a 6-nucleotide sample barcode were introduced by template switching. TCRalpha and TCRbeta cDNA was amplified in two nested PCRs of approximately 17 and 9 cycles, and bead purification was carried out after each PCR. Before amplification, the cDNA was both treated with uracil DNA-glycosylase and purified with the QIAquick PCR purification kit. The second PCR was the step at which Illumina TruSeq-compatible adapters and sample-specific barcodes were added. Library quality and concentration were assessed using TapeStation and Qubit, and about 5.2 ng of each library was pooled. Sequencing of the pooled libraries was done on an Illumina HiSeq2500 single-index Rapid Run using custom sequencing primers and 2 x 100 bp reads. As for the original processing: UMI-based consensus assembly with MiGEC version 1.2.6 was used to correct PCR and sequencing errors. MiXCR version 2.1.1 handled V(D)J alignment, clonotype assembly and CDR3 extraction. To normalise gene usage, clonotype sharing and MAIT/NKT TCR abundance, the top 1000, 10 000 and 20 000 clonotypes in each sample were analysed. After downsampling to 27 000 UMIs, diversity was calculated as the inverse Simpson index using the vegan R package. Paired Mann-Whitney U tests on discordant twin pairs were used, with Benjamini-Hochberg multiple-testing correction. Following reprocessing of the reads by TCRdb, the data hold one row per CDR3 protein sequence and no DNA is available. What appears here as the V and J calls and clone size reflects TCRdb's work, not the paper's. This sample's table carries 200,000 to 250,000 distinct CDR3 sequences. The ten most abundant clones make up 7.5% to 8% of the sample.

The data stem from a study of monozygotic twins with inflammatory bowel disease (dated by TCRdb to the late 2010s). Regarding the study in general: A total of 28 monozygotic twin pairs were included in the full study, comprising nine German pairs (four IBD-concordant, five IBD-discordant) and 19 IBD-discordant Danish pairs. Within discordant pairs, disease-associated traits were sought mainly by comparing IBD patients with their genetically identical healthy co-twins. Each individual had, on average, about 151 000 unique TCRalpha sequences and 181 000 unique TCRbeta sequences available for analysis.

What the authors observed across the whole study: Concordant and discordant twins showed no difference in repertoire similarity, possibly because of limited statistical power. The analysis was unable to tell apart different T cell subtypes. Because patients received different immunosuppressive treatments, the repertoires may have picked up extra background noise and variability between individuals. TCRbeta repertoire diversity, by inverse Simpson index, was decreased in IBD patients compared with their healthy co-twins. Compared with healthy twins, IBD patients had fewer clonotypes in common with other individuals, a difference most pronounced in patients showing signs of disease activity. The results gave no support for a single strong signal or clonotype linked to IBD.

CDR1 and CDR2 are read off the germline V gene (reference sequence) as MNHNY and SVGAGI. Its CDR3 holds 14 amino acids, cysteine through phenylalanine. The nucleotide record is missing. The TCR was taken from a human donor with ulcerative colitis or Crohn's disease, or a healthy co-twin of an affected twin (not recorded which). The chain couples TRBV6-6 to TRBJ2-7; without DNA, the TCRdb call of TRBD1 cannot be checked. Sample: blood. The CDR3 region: CASSGQLGFYEQYF.